This T cell receptor beta chain was recorded in a study of CD8+ T cells in alopecia areata. Germline V lookup: CDR1 ENHRY, CDR2 SYGVKD. This CDR3 has 17 amino acids. After removal of 5 bases from V and 1 base from J, the junction contained 8 bases not matched to a gene. Sequencing used cDNA as its template, made by extracting RNA and reverse transcribing it. Only in-frame clones appear in the TCRdb table, and some are missing; sequencing was by immunoSEQ multiplex PCR. Among over 25,000 clones listed, about three quarters were seen once. The chain uses TRBV10-3 and TRBJ2-2; TRBD1 matches 9 bases. Sequenced: NKG2D-low CD8+ T cells sorted from blood. This clonotype was sampled from a human donor with alopecia areata. For the CDR3, the DNA is TGTGCCATCAGTAAAATACAGGGGGCGGAGAACACCGGGGAGCTGTTTTTT. Encoded protein: CAISKIQGAENTGELFF.